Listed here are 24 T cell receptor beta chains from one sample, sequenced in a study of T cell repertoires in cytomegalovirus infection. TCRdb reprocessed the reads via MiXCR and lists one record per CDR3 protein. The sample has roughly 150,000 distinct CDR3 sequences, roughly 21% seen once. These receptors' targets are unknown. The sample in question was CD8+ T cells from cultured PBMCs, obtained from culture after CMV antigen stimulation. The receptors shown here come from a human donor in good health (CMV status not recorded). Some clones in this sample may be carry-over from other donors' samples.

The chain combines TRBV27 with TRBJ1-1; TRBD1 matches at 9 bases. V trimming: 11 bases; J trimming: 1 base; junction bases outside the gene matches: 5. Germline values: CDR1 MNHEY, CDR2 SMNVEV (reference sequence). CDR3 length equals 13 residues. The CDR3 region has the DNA TGTGCCGCACAGGGGGCTAGGAACACTGAAGCTTTCTTT. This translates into CAAQGARNTEAFF.

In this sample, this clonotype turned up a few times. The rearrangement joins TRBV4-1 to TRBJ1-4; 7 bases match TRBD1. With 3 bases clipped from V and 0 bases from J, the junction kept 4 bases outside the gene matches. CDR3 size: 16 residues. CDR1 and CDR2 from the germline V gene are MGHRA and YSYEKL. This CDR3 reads CASSQADRATNEKLFF. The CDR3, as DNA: TGCGCCAGCAGCCAGGCTGACAGGGCAACTAATGAAAAACTGTTTTTT.

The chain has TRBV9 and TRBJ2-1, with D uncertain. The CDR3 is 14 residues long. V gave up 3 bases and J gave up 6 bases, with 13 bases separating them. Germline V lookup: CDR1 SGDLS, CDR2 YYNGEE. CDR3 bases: TGTGCCAGCAGCGCCCGAGCTGGGTTCAATGAGCAGTTCTTC. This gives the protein CASSARAGFNEQFF.

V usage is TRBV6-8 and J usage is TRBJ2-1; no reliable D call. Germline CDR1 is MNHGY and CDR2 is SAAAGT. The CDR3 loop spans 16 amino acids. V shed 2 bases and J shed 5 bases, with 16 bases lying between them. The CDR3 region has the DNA TGTGCCAGCAGTTACAGTCTACAAGACTTAAACAATGAGCAGTTCTTC. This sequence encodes CASSYSLQDLNNEQFF.

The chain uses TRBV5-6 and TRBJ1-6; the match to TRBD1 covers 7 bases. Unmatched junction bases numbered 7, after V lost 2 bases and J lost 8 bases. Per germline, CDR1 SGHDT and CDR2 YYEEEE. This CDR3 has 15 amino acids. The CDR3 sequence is CASSLEDRAYSPLHF. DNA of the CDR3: TGTGCCAGCAGCTTAGAAGACAGGGCATATTCACCCCTCCACTTT.

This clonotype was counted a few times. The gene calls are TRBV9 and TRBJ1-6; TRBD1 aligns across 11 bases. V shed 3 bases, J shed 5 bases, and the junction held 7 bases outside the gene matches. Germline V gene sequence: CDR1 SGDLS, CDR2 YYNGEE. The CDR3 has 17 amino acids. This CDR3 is CASSDEDRGPNNSPLHF. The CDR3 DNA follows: TGTGCCAGCAGCGACGAGGACAGGGGGCCTAATAATTCACCCCTCCACTTT. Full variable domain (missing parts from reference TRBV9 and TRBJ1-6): DSGVTQTPKHLITATGQRVTLRCSPRSGDLSVYWYQQSLDQGLQFLIQYYNGEERAKGNILERFSAQQFPDLHSELNLSSLELGDSALYFCASSDEDRGPNNSPLHFGNGTRLTVT.

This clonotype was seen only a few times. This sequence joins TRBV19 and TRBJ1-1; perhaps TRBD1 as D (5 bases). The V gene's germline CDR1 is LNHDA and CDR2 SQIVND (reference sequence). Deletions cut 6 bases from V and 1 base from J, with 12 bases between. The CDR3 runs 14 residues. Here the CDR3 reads CASSWGGTNTEAFF. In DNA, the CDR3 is TGTGCCAGTAGCTGGGGAGGGACGAACACTGAAGCTTTCTTT.

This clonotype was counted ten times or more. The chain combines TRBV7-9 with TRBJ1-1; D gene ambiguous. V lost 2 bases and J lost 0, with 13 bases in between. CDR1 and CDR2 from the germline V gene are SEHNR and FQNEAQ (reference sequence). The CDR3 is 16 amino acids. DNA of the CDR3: TGTGCCAGCAGCTTAATCCCCGAAGGGTTGAACACTGAAGCTTTCTTT. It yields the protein CASSLIPEGLNTEAFF.

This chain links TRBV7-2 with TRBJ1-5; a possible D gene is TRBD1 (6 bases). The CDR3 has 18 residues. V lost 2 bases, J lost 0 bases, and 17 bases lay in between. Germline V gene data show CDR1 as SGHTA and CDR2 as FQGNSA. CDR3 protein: CASSLNLGTRYSNQPQHF. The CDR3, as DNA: TGTGCCAGCAGCTTAAACCTCGGGACACGATATAGCAATCAGCCCCAGCATTTT. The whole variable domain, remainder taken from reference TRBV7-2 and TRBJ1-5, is GAGVSQSPSNKVTEKGKDVELRCDPISGHTALYWYRQSLGQGLEFLIYFQGNSAPDKSGLPSDRFSAERTGGSVSTLTIQRTQQEDSAVYLCASSLNLGTRYSNQPQHFGDGTRLSIL.

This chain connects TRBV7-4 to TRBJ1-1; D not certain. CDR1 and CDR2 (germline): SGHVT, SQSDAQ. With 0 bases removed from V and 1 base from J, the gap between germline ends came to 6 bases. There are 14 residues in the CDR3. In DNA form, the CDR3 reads TGTGCCAGCAGCTTAGCGAGTACGAACACTGAAGCTTTCTTT. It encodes CASSLASTNTEAFF.

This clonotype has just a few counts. The CDR3 DNA follows: TGTGCCAGCAGCGTAGACCTACACAGCCTCTCCTACGAGCAGTACTTC. Protein sequence: CASSVDLHSLSYEQYF. The gene calls are TRBV9 and TRBJ2-7; D is ambiguous. Per the germline V gene, CDR1 is SGDLS and CDR2 is YYNGEE. Trimming stripped 0 bases from V and 0 bases from J, with 13 bases between. CDR3 size: 16 residues.

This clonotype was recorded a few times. CDR3 nucleotide sequence: TGTGCCAGCAGCCCACGGCCTAGACAGGGGGGCACTGAAGCTTTCTTT. It yields the protein CASSPRPRQGGTEAFF. V is TRBV14 and J is TRBJ1-1; TRBD1 agrees at 9 bases. Trimming took 4 bases from V and 4 from J; bases not matched to a gene: 10. The CDR3 totals 16 residues. The germline V gene has CDR1 SGHDN and CDR2 FVKESK.

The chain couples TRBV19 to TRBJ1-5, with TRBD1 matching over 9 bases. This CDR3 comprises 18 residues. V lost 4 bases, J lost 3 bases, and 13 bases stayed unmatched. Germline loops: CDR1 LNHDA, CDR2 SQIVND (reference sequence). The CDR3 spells CASSTPINRGLVNQPQHF. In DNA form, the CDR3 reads TGTGCCAGTAGTACGCCAATAAACAGGGGGCTAGTCAATCAGCCCCAGCATTTT.

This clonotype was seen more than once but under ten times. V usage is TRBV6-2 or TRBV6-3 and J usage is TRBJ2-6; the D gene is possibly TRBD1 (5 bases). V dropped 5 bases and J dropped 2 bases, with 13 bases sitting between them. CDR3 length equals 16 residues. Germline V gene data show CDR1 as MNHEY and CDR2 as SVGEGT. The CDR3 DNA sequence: TGTGCCAGCAGTACCCTAACAGGAACTGGGGCCAACGTCCTGACTTTC. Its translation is CASSTLTGTGANVLTF.

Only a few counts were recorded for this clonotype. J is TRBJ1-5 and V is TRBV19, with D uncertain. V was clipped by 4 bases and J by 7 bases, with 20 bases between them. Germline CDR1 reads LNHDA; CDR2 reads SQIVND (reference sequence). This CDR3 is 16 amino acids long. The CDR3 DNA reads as TGTGCCAGTAGTACCCCGCGGCCACCCTTGGGGCAGCCCCAGCATTTT. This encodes CASSTPRPPLGQPQHF.

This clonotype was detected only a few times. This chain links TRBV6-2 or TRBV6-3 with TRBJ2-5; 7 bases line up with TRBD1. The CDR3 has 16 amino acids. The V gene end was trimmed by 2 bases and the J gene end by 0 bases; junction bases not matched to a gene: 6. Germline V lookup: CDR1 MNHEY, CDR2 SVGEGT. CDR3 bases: TGTGCCAGCAGTTACCTCCGGGACAGCTACCAAGAGACCCAGTACTTC. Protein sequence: CASSYLRDSYQETQYF.

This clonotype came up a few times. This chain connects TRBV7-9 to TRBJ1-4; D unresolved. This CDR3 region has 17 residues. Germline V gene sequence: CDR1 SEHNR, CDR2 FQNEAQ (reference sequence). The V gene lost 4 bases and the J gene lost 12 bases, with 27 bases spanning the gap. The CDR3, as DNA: TGTGCCAGCAGCTCGCCAAACGCGGGCTTGGGTGAGAATCAACTGTTTTTT. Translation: CASSSPNAGLGENQLFF.

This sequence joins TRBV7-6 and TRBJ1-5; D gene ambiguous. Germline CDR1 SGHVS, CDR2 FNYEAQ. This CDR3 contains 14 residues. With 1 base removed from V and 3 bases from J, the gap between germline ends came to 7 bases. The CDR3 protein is CASSLEGNNQPQHF. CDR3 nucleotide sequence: TGTGCCAGCAGCTTAGAAGGGAACAATCAGCCCCAGCATTTT.

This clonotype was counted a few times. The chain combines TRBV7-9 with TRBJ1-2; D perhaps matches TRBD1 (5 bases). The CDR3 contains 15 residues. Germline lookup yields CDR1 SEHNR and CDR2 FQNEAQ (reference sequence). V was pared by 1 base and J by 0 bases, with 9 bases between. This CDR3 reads CASSLGQSANYGYTF. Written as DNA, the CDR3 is TGTGCCAGCAGCTTAGGACAGTCAGCTAACTATGGCTACACCTTC. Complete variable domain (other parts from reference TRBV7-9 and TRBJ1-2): DTGVSQNPRHKITKRGQNVTFRCDPISEHNRLYWYRQTLGQGPEFLTYFQNEAQLEKSRLLSDRFSAERPKGSFSTLEIQRTEQGDSAMYLCASSLGQSANYGYTFGSGTRLTVV.

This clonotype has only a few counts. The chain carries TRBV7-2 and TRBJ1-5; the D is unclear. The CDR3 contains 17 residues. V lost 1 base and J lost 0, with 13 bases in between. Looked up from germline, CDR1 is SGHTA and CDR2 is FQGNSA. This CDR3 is CASSLEAVRHSNQPQHF. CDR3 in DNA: TGTGCCAGCAGCTTAGAAGCGGTCAGACATAGCAATCAGCCCCAGCATTTT.

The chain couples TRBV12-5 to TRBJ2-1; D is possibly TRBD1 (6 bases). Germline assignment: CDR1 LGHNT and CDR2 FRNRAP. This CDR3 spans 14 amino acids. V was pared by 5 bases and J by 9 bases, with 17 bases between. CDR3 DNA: TGTGCTAGTGGTCCCCCGGACAGCGGATCTGAGCAGTTCTTC. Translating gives CASGPPDSGSEQFF.

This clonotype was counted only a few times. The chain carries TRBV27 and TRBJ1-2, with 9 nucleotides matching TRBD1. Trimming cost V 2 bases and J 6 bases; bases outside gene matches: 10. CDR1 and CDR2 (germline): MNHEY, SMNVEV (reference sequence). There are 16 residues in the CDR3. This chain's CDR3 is CASSLQWDRVSNGYTF. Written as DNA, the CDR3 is TGTGCCAGCAGTTTACAGTGGGACAGGGTGTCGAATGGCTACACCTTC.

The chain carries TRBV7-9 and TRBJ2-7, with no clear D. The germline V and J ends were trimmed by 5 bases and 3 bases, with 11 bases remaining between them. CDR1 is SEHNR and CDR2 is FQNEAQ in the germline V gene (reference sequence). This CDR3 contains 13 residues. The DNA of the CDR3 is TGTGCCAGCAGCCCCTCCACAGACTACGAGCAGTACTTC. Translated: CASSPSTDYEQYF.

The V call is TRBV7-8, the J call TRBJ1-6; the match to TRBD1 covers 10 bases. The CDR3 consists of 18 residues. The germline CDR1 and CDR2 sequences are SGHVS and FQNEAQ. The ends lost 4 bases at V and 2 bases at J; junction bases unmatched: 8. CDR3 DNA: TGTGCCAGCAGCTCCCCACGACAGGGGGCCCCCTATAATTCACCCCTCCACTTT. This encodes CASSSPRQGAPYNSPLHF.